One and the same sample provided the 32 T cell receptor beta chains below, sequenced in a study of T cells expressing NK-cell markers. TCRdb reprocessed the 5' RACE reads and reports one entry per CDR3 protein, with no DNA. The sample table sets out about 260,000 distinct CDR3 sequences. Material: blood T cells: a sorted CD56 or NKG2C T cell subset, CD4+ or CD8+ T cells, or bulk PBMC T cells (not recorded which). The receptors here all came from a woman between 18 and 69 years old in good health.

The chain has TRBV5-4 and TRBJ2-1; the D call from TCRdb, TRBD1, cannot be confirmed without DNA. CDR1 SGHNT and CDR2 YYREEE come from the germline V gene (reference sequence). The CDR3 is made up of 16 amino acids. The CDR3 loop is CASSSAQTRSYNEQFF.

The chain carries TRBV12-3 or TRBV12-4 and TRBJ1-4; checking the TCRdb D call of TRBD1 is not possible without DNA. This CDR3 contains 14 residues. The CDR3 is CASTQSGQPEKLFF.

The V gene is TRBV7-2, the J gene TRBJ1-6; without DNA, the TCRdb call of TRBD1 cannot be checked. In germline, CDR1 is SGHTA, CDR2 FQGNSA. The CDR3 is made up of 15 amino acids. The CDR3 reads CASSLATGVNSPLHF.

This rearrangement joins TRBV5-1 to TRBJ2-1; checking the TCRdb D call of TRBD2 is not possible without DNA. The CDR3 totals 11 residues. The germline gives CDR1 SGHRS, CDR2 YFSETQ. The CDR3 here is CASREGNEQFF.

The rearrangement links TRBV20-1 to TRBJ1-5; TCRdb selects TRBD1, and the lack of DNA leaves this call unchecked. Germline assignment: CDR1 DFQATT and CDR2 SNEGSKA (reference sequence). This CDR3 contains 15 residues. This CDR3 is CSARGARGTNQPQHF.

CDR3 protein: CSATADHSYNEQFF. The chain is built from TRBV20-1 and TRBJ2-1. There are 14 residues in the CDR3. Germline V CDR1 and CDR2: DFQATT, SNEGSKA (reference sequence).

The rearrangement links TRBV12-3 or TRBV12-4 to TRBJ1-5. The CDR3 has 14 amino acids. The CDR3 loop is CASSFIGRNQPQHF.

This sequence joins TRBV4-3 and TRBJ2-7; TCRdb's D gene call, TRBD1, goes unchecked for lack of DNA. The CDR3 loop spans 15 amino acids. Germline CDR1 and CDR2: LGHNA and YSLEER. CDR3: CASSQQIPGVYEQYF.

The chain couples TRBV7-9 to TRBJ2-1; TCRdb names TRBD2, which stays unverified in the absence of DNA. This CDR3 has 17 residues. CDR1 is SEHNR, CDR2 FQNEAQ, per germline (reference sequence). The CDR3 loop reads CASSLGGLAGVVAEQFF.

J is TRBJ2-1 and V is TRBV15; TCRdb picks TRBD2, but there is no DNA to check that call. This CDR3 is 15 amino acids long. The germline gives CDR1 LNHNV, CDR2 YYDKDF (reference sequence). CDR3: CATSRPGLAADEQFF. Full variable domain (missing parts from reference TRBV15 and TRBJ2-1): DAMVIQNPRYQVTQFGKPVTLSCSQTLNHNVMYWYQQKSSQAPKLLFHYYDKDFNNEADTPDNFQSRRPNTSFCFLDIRSPGLGDTAMYLCATSRPGLAADEQFFGPGTRLTVL.

This chain links TRBV18 with TRBJ2-2. The CDR3 is 14 amino acids. CDR1 is KGHSH and CDR2 is LQKENI in the germline V gene. Here the CDR3 reads CASSLQANTGELFF.

This chain links TRBV3-1 with TRBJ1-4; TCRdb's D gene call, TRBD1, goes unchecked for lack of DNA. CDR1 is LGHDT, CDR2 YNNKEL, per germline (reference sequence). This CDR3 contains 15 residues. The CDR3 sequence: CASSAGQGWDEKLFF.

The chain employs TRBV3-1 and TRBJ1-2; TCRdb's assignment of TRBD1 cannot be checked, as there is no DNA. CDR3 length: 16 amino acids. Germline V gene sequence: CDR1 LGHDT, CDR2 YNNKEL (reference sequence). This CDR3 is CASSQDFRGADYGYTF.

This chain uses TRBV10-2 with TRBJ1-1; without DNA, the TCRdb call of TRBD1 cannot be checked. The germline V gene encodes CDR1 WSHSY and CDR2 SAAADI. The CDR3 loop spans 13 amino acids. The CDR3 region is CASSSPAPAEAFF.

The V call is TRBV10-3, the J call TRBJ2-5; TCRdb selects TRBD1, and the lack of DNA leaves this call unchecked. Germline V gene sequence: CDR1 ENHRY, CDR2 SYGVKD. The CDR3 is made up of 13 amino acids. CDR3 in amino acids: CAIKGASSETQYF.

The chain links TRBV19 to TRBJ1-6; the D call of TRBD1 rests on TCRdb alone, since no DNA is present to check it. Germline CDR1 and CDR2: LNHDA and SQIVND (reference sequence). The CDR3 runs to 18 residues. The CDR3 protein is CASSTSLTGKHYNSPLHF.

The chain has TRBV20-1 and TRBJ1-6. Germline values: CDR1 DFQATT, CDR2 SNEGSKA (reference sequence). This CDR3 spans 16 amino acids. CDR3 loop: CSASFRSTSGNSPLHF.

V and J are TRBV7-2 and TRBJ2-3. The CDR3 has 13 amino acids. The germline V gene has CDR1 SGHTA and CDR2 FQGNSA. CDR3: CASSLSLGDTQYF.

V usage is TRBV7-2 and J usage is TRBJ2-1; TCRdb selects TRBD1, and the lack of DNA leaves this call unchecked. Germline V gives CDR1 SGHTA, CDR2 FQGNSA. There are 17 residues in the CDR3. The CDR3 sequence is CASSEYYNGHFNNEQFF.

This chain connects TRBV5-4 to TRBJ2-3; TCRdb lists TRBD2, though no DNA is available to test this call. The CDR3 runs 16 residues. The germline V gene encodes CDR1 SGHNT and CDR2 YYREEE (reference sequence). The CDR3 spells CASRPLAGLGADTQYF. The complete variable domain, with remaining parts taken from reference TRBV5-4 and TRBJ2-3, reads ETGVTQSPTHLIKTRGQQVTLRCSSQSGHNTVSWYQQALGQGPQFIFQYYREEENGRGNFPPRFSGLQFPNYSSELNVNALELDDSALYLCASRPLAGLGADTQYFGPGTRLTVL.

The V and J genes are TRBV12-3 or TRBV12-4 and TRBJ2-1; TCRdb indicates TRBD1, and absent DNA this call remains unverified. This CDR3 contains 18 residues. This CDR3 reads CASSLANAPKSSYNEQFF.

This chain links TRBV19 with TRBJ1-2; the TCRdb D gene call, TRBD1, has no DNA to confirm it. This CDR3 region has 17 residues. The V gene's germline CDR1 is LNHDA and CDR2 SQIVND (reference sequence). The CDR3 loop reads CASRGSGPIPKNYGYTF.

This chain links TRBV20-1 with TRBJ2-5; checking the TCRdb D call of TRBD2 is not possible without DNA. Germline V gene data show CDR1 as DFQATT and CDR2 as SNEGSKA (reference sequence). The CDR3 runs 15 residues. CDR3: CSANLPGLAQETQYF.

This chain uses TRBV20-1 with TRBJ2-1. This CDR3 comprises 14 residues. The germline CDR1 and CDR2 sequences are DFQATT and SNEGSKA (reference sequence). The CDR3 sequence: CSARIRGYYNEQFF.

The chain joins TRBV12-3 or TRBV12-4 to TRBJ1-4. The CDR3 loop spans 15 amino acids. The CDR3 protein is CASSWTEATNEKLFF.

The V and J genes are TRBV10-3 and TRBJ2-7; as DNA is missing, the TRBD2 call by TCRdb cannot be tested. The CDR3 has 13 residues. CDR1 and CDR2 (germline): ENHRY, SYGVKD. The CDR3 reads CAISSSGMGEQYF.

This chain uses TRBV6-5 with TRBJ2-7; TCRdb designates TRBD2, a call that cannot be tested without DNA. Germline V gene data show CDR1 as MNHEY and CDR2 as SVGAGI. This CDR3 comprises 17 residues. CDR3 protein: CASSYSNPAETIYEQYF.

The CDR3 loop reads CASSEGGQRNEKLFF. V gene TRBV2 combines with J gene TRBJ1-4; absent DNA, TCRdb's TRBD1 call cannot be checked. From germline, CDR1 is SNHLY and CDR2 FYNNEI. There are 15 residues in the CDR3.

This chain connects TRBV19 to TRBJ2-1; the TCRdb call, TRBD2, lacks DNA for checking. This CDR3 region has 17 residues. Germline CDR1 reads LNHDA; CDR2 reads SQIVND (reference sequence). The CDR3 reads CASSIGAGGPGRHEQFF.

CDR3 sequence: CASSYGSGPGNTIYF. The chain is built from TRBV6-5 and TRBJ1-3; as DNA is missing, the TRBD1 call by TCRdb cannot be tested. The CDR3 spans 15 residues. Germline V gene data show CDR1 as MNHEY and CDR2 as SVGAGI.

The chain's CDR3 is CASSRDRGLNQPQHF. This chain joins TRBV6-1 and TRBJ1-5; TCRdb gives TRBD1 as the D gene, but with no DNA this cannot be confirmed. From germline, CDR1 is MNHNS and CDR2 SASEGT. The CDR3 has 15 amino acids.

The chain employs TRBV20-1 and TRBJ1-2. The CDR3 extends over 13 amino acids. The V gene's germline CDR1 is DFQATT and CDR2 SNEGSKA (reference sequence). The CDR3 protein is CSAGGASNYGYTF.